One and the same sample provided the 25 T cell receptor beta chains below, sequenced in a study of cytomegalovirus exposure and HLA in healthy donors. PCR primers comprised 60 Vbeta and 13 Jbeta primers. Assay used: immunoSEQ multiplex PCR; TCRdb lists only in-frame clones, some missing. This repertoire shows about 160,000 clones, 70% to 85% found once; its top ten account for under 2.5%. The sample was PBMCs. All receptors derive from a man in his forties in good health and CMV-seronegative.

The rearrangement uses TRBV7-2 and TRBJ2-7; D perhaps matches TRBD1 (6 bases). The CDR3 runs to 15 residues. V lost 3 bases to trimming and J lost 2 bases, with 14 bases between them. Germline V gene data show CDR1 as SGHTA and CDR2 as FQGNSA. The CDR3 nucleotides are TGTGCCAGCAGCTTGGGGACGGACAGAACCTACGAGCAGTACTTC. Amino acid sequence: CASSLGTDRTYEQYF.

This clone appeared once. The chain has TRBV7-2 and TRBJ2-7, with TRBD1 matching 8 bases. The CDR3 is 15 amino acids. V lost 2 bases to trimming and J lost 2 bases; unmatched junction nucleotides: 5. Germline loops: CDR1 SGHTA, CDR2 FQGNSA. CDR3 loop: CASSLLTTGAYEQYF. CDR3 coding DNA: TGTGCCAGCAGCTTACTTACGACAGGGGCCTACGAGCAGTACTTC.

This chain's CDR3 is CASSRSGRQTYEQYF. CDR3 DNA sequence: TGTGCCAGTAGTAGATCCGGGAGGCAAACCTACGAGCAGTACTTC. The rearrangement joins TRBV19 to TRBJ2-5, with 7 positions matching TRBD2. The end of the DNA fits TRBJ2-7 better, so the J call may be wrong. The CDR3 totals 15 residues. CDR1 is LNHDA and CDR2 is SQIVND in the germline V gene (reference sequence).

This chain connects TRBV5-6 to TRBJ1-1, with 10 nucleotides matching TRBD1. The CDR3 contains 17 residues. The junction had 12 bases not matched to a gene; V was cut back by 4 bases and J by 3 bases. CDR1 is SGHDT and CDR2 is YYEEEE in the germline V gene. The CDR3 nucleotides read TGTGCCAGCAGCGATTCCCTCTCCGGGACAGGGGACACTGAAGCTTTCTTT. Protein: CASSDSLSGTGDTEAFF. The variable domain in full, with the rest retrieved from reference TRBV5-6 and TRBJ1-1, is DAGVTQSPTHLIKTRGQQVTLRCSPKSGHDTVSWYQQALGQGPQFIFQYYEEEERQRGNFPDRFSGHQFPNYSSELNVNALLLGDSALYLCASSDSLSGTGDTEAFFGQGTRLTVV.

The CDR3 loop is CASAGDNEQFF. Written as DNA, the CDR3 is TGTGCCAGTGCCGGAGACAATGAGCAGTTCTTC. V usage is TRBV7-9 and J usage is TRBJ2-1; no clear D. CDR1 and CDR2 from the germline V gene are SEHNR and FQNEAQ (reference sequence). The CDR3 consists of 11 residues. V dropped 9 bases and J dropped 5 bases, with 8 bases sitting between them.

The V gene is TRBV11-2, the J gene TRBJ1-1; 7 positions agree with TRBD1. The CDR3 runs 18 residues. V lost 8 bases and J lost 0; bases outside the gene matches: 18. The germline CDR1 and CDR2 sequences are SGHAT and FQNNGV. CDR3 nucleotides: TGTGCCAGCGGACTTTACGGGACAGCCCTGAGGATGAACACTGAAGCTTTCTTT. As protein: CASGLYGTALRMNTEAFF.

CDR3 sequence (DNA): TGTGCCAGCAGCGGTCGGTCAAGGGGCACCGGGGAGCTGTTTTTT. Protein: CASSGRSRGTGELFF. The chain combines TRBV11-2 with TRBJ2-2; a possible D gene is TRBD1 (5 bases). CDR1 SGHAT and CDR2 FQNNGV come from the germline V gene. CDR3 size: 15 residues. V was shortened by 5 bases and J by 4 bases, with 14 bases between the two germline ends.

This clone was counted once. The CDR3 region is CASSYSRAEGYTF. The CDR3 coding sequence is TGTGCCAGCAGTTACAGCAGGGCCGAGGGCTACACCTTC. The chain is built from TRBV6-5 and TRBJ1-2, with D perhaps TRBD1 (5 bases). This CDR3 spans 13 amino acids. CDR1 is MNHEY, CDR2 SVGAGI, per germline. V was trimmed by 2 bases and J by 8 bases, leaving 12 bases between them.

The chain carries TRBV18 and TRBJ2-1; 8 nucleotides align to TRBD1. CDR1 KGHSH and CDR2 LQKENI come from the germline V gene. The J segment lost 2 bases and the V segment lost 3 bases, leaving 3 bases of the junction unmatched. The CDR3 contains 15 residues. CDR3 DNA sequence: TGTGCCAGCTCACCGGGACAGGCACCCTACAATGAGCAGTTCTTC. Encoded protein: CASSPGQAPYNEQFF.

The chain's CDR3 is CASRRTGGGTEAFF. In DNA, the CDR3 is TGTGCCAGCAGACGGACAGGGGGAGGCACTGAAGCTTTCTTT. This chain links TRBV6-5 with TRBJ1-1; 10 nucleotides agree with TRBD1. The CDR3 is made up of 14 amino acids. The germline V gene has CDR1 MNHEY and CDR2 SVGAGI. With 6 bases clipped from V and 4 bases from J, the junction kept 5 bases outside the gene matches.

The V gene is TRBV14, the J gene TRBJ1-1; D is uncertain. There are 15 residues in the CDR3. V was pared by 0 bases and J by 11 bases, with 19 bases between. The germline V gene has CDR1 SGHDN and CDR2 FVKESK. DNA of the CDR3: TGTGCCAGCAGCCAAGATCTCGGCCTCCCCGAGAGGGCTTTCTTT. This gives the protein CASSQDLGLPERAFF.

The chain links TRBV5-4 to TRBJ2-7; 12 bases are shared with TRBD1. The CDR3 totals 16 residues. V trimming: 4 bases; J trimming: 5 bases; junction bases outside the gene matches: 10. Germline V gives CDR1 SGHNT, CDR2 YYREEE (reference sequence). The CDR3 region is CASSAGTGGWMNEQYF. CDR3 DNA: TGTGCCAGCAGCGCCGGGACAGGGGGCTGGATGAACGAGCAGTACTTC.

V usage is TRBV7-9 and J usage is TRBJ2-3; D gene ambiguous. V lost 5 bases, J lost 2 bases, and 14 bases lay in between. The germline V gene has CDR1 SEHNR and CDR2 FQNEAQ (reference sequence). The CDR3 is 15 amino acids. The CDR3: CASSPYADNTDTQYF. Here the CDR3 DNA reads TGTGCCAGCAGCCCCTACGCGGATAACACAGATACGCAGTATTTT. Supplemented by reference TRBV7-9 and TRBJ2-3, the full variable domain reads DTGVSQNPRHKITKRGQNVTFRCDPISEHNRLYWYRQTLGQGPEFLTYFQNEAQLEKSRLLSDRFSAERPKGSFSTLEIQRTEQGDSAMYLCASSPYADNTDTQYFGPGTRLTVL.

This sequence joins TRBV25-1 and TRBJ2-7, with 7 bases fitting TRBD2. The CDR3 is 12 residues long. CDR1 MGHDK and CDR2 SYGVNS come from the germline V gene. V shed 8 bases, J shed 3 bases, and the junction held 4 bases outside the gene matches. CDR3 nucleotide sequence: TGTGCCAGCCGGGACTATTTCTACGAGCAGTACTTC. As protein: CASRDYFYEQYF.

This chain joins TRBV28 and TRBJ2-4; D perhaps matches TRBD1 (6 bases). V dropped 6 bases and J dropped 1 base, with 10 bases sitting between them. The germline gives CDR1 MDHEN, CDR2 SYDVKM. The CDR3 runs to 14 residues. The CDR3: CASRGAHAKNIQYF. The CDR3 nucleotides are TGTGCCAGCAGGGGGGCTCATGCCAAAAACATTCAGTACTTC. Variable domain in full (rest from reference TRBV28 and TRBJ2-4): DVKVTQSSRYLVKRTGEKVFLECVQDMDHENMFWYRQDPGLGLRLIYFSYDVKMKEKGDIPEGYSVSREKKERFSLILESASTNQTSMYLCASRGAHAKNIQYFGAGTRLSVL.

The chain joins TRBV2 to TRBJ1-1; 7 nucleotides agree with TRBD1. V gave up 4 bases and J gave up 5 bases; unmatched junction bases: 4. The CDR3 covers 13 residues. Germline loops: CDR1 SNHLY, CDR2 FYNNEI. This CDR3 is CASSGVRGTEAFF. The CDR3 nucleotides read TGTGCCAGCAGTGGAGTCAGGGGGACTGAAGCTTTCTTT.

The gene calls are TRBV5-1 and TRBJ2-5; D might be TRBD1 (6 bases). The V gene's germline CDR1 is SGHRS and CDR2 YFSETQ. The CDR3 sequence is 14 residues long. The V end lost 4 bases, the J end lost 1 base, and 11 bases lay between the germline ends. The CDR3 is CASSPQTGQETQYF. CDR3 sequence (DNA): TGCGCCAGCAGCCCACAGACAGGCCAAGAGACCCAGTACTTC.

As regards this clone: The junction departs from germline at one end; a sequencing error may be responsible. Additional DNA sequences in this sample encode the identical CDR3. The rearrangement joins TRBV5-1 to TRBJ2-1; TRBD2 matches 9 bases. Germline V gives CDR1 SGHRS, CDR2 YFSETQ. The CDR3 is 15 residues long. CDR3 sequence reads: CASSLAGGTYNEQFF. DNA for the CDR3: TGCGCCAGCAGTTTGGCGGGAGGGACCTACAATGAGCAGTTCTTC.

This sequence joins TRBV27 and TRBJ2-2, with TRBD2 identical over 11 bases. The germline gives CDR1 MNHEY, CDR2 SMNVEV (reference sequence). V was clipped by 4 bases and J by 6 bases; unmatched bases: 7. The length of the CDR3 is 16 residues. The CDR3 is CASSSLPGLAAGELFF. In nucleotides, the CDR3 is TGTGCCAGCAGTTCCCTCCCGGGACTAGCGGCCGGGGAGCTGTTTTTT.

Of note for this clone: A junction boundary mismatches the germline segment, possibly from a read error. This chain joins TRBV5-6 and TRBJ2-6; possibly TRBD1 for D (5 bases). This CDR3 spans 16 amino acids. Germline assignment: CDR1 SGHDT and CDR2 YYEEEE. DNA of the CDR3: TGTGCCAGCAGCTTCTTGGGGATCTCTGGGGCCAACGGCCTGACTTTC. Residues: CASSFLGISGANGLTF. Drawing the rest from reference TRBV5-6 and TRBJ2-6, the complete variable domain is DAGVTQSPTHLIKTRGQQVTLRCSPKSGHDTVSWYQQALGQGPQFIFQYYEEEERQRGNFPDRFSGHQFPNYSSELNVNALLLGDSALYLCASSFLGISGANGLTFGAGSRLTVL.

V is TRBV6-4 and J is TRBJ2-7; TRBD2 aligns across 11 bases. The CDR3 is made up of 14 amino acids. Germline V lookup: CDR1 MRHNA, CDR2 SNTAGT. V shed 3 bases and J 3 bases; nucleotides not matched to a gene: 1. DNA of the CDR3: TGTGCCAGCAGTGAAACTAGCGGGAGCTACGAGCAGTACTTC. Its protein product is CASSETSGSYEQYF.

The V call is TRBV2, the J call TRBJ2-2; 8 positions agree with TRBD2. CDR3 length: 16 amino acids. Unmatched junction bases numbered 1, after V lost 0 bases and J lost 1 base. Germline lookup yields CDR1 SNHLY and CDR2 FYNNEI. The CDR3 coding sequence is TGTGCCAGCAGTGAAGCCCTAGCGGGGAACACCGGGGAGCTGTTTTTT. The encoded protein is CASSEALAGNTGELFF.

Comment on this clone: Germline and junction disagree at one end, which may indicate a read error. The V call is TRBV6-1, the J call TRBJ2-4, with D perhaps TRBD2 (5 bases). Per the germline V gene, CDR1 is MNHNS and CDR2 is SASEGT. The CDR3 totals 14 residues. CDR3 DNA sequence: TGTGCCAGCAGCGACCAAGGGAGTCCAAACAGTCAGTACTTC. Protein sequence: CASSDQGSPNSQYF.

The chain has TRBV7-9 and TRBJ1-3; D not certain. CDR3 size: 14 residues. Trimming left V 6 bases short and J 0 bases short, with 9 bases between. Germline CDR1 SEHNR, CDR2 FQNEAQ (reference sequence). The CDR3 bases are TGTGCCAGCAGTCCCCGCAGCTCTGGAAACACCATATATTTT. It codes for CASSPRSSGNTIYF.

The rearrangement links TRBV7-9 to TRBJ1-5; 12 nucleotides match TRBD1. The CDR3 totals 15 residues. The germline V gene encodes CDR1 SEHNR and CDR2 FQNEAQ (reference sequence). The junction had 1 base not matched to a gene; V was cut back by 3 bases and J by 4 bases. In nucleotides, the CDR3 is TGTGCCAGCAGCTTGGGACAGGGGGCAAATCAGCCCCAGCATTTT. Its translation: CASSLGQGANQPQHF.